This TCR beta chain was retrieved from a study of control samples from healthy donors and cancer patients. The ends lost 3 bases at V and 0 bases at J; junction bases unmatched: 1. Germline-derived CDR1 and CDR2 are MGHRA and YSYEKL. The length of the CDR3 is 15 residues. Here immunoSEQ multiplex PCR was the method, and the copy in TCRdb shows in-frame clones only, minus some. The sample includes about 140,000 clones, around 90% seen only once; the top ten take roughly 1.7%. The TCR originated in a man between 18 and 29 years old in good health. This chain links TRBV4-1 with TRBJ2-3, with 9 nucleotides matching TRBD2. The sample consisted of blood. The CDR3 DNA follows: TGCGCCAGCAGCCATCTAGCGGGGAGCACAGATACGCAGTATTTT. It encodes CASSHLAGSTDTQYF.